The rows below give T cell receptor beta chains drawn from one sample of a study of blood T cell repertoires in COVID-19. Profiling relied on immunoSEQ multiplex PCR, and the TCRdb table lists in-frame clones only, not all of them. The sample holds about 300,000 clones, 87% seen once. Sequenced: peripheral blood. The receptors derive from a middle-aged woman who had recovered from COVID-19. Both conserved end residues are trimmed from each CDR3. The order of the fields is CDR3 length, J gene, V gene, CDR3 protein.

cdr3_length: 12
j_call: TRBJ2-5
v_call: TRBV19
cdr3_aa: ASSAGRGQETQY

cdr3_length: 9
j_call: TRBJ2-3
v_call: TRBV5-4
cdr3_aa: ASSRRDTQY

cdr3_length: 12
j_call: TRBJ2-7
v_call: TRBV9
cdr3_aa: ASSLRMGGYEQY

cdr3_length: 15
j_call: TRBJ2-1
v_call: TRBV15
cdr3_aa: ATKRGGTSGAYNEQF

cdr3_length: 10
j_call: TRBJ2-1
v_call: TRBV6-5
cdr3_aa: ASSLGASEQF

cdr3_length: 17
j_call: TRBJ2-6
v_call: TRBV3-1/TRBV3-2
cdr3_aa: ASSQNRARGVSGANVLT

cdr3_length: 12
j_call: TRBJ2-3
v_call: TRBV27
cdr3_aa: ASSLGQGLNTQY

cdr3_length: 16
j_call: TRBJ2-3
v_call: TRBV14
cdr3_aa: ASSQRTISGGAGDTQY

cdr3_length: 13
j_call: TRBJ2-1
v_call: TRBV6-5
cdr3_aa: ASIPRTGRNNEQF

cdr3_length: 11
j_call: TRBJ2-2
v_call: TRBV6-2/TRBV6-3
cdr3_aa: ASSRLASGELF

cdr3_length: 16
j_call: TRBJ2-3
v_call: TRBV13
cdr3_aa: ASSLEGLAEPSTDTQY

cdr3_length: 11
j_call: TRBJ2-3
v_call: TRBV27
cdr3_aa: ASSLGSRGHKY

cdr3_length: 13
j_call: TRBJ2-3
v_call: TRBV5-1
cdr3_aa: ASREGRLSTDTQY

cdr3_length: 13
j_call: TRBJ1-1
v_call: TRBV5-1
cdr3_aa: ASSFGQGQNTEAF

cdr3_length: 14
j_call: TRBJ2-2
v_call: TRBV5-4
cdr3_aa: ASSFGGQGTTGELF

cdr3_length: 10
j_call: TRBJ1-2
v_call: TRBV9
cdr3_aa: ASSLGYYGYT

cdr3_length: 11
j_call: TRBJ1-2
v_call: TRBV6-1
cdr3_aa: ASSELTGYGYT

cdr3_length: 12
j_call: TRBJ1-2
v_call: TRBV7-8
cdr3_aa: ASSLGHQNYGYT

cdr3_length: 12
j_call: TRBJ2-7
v_call: TRBV27
cdr3_aa: ASRAGGFSGEQY

cdr3_length: 10
j_call: TRBJ2-7
v_call: TRBV5-4
cdr3_aa: ASSLDGYEQY

cdr3_length: 12
j_call: TRBJ1-1
v_call: TRBV7-8
cdr3_aa: ASSRREENTEAF

cdr3_length: 11
j_call: TRBJ2-7
v_call: TRBV18
cdr3_aa: ASSPRDNYEQY

cdr3_length: 11
j_call: TRBJ1-1
v_call: TRBV2
cdr3_aa: ASSERRDTEAF

cdr3_length: 13
j_call: TRBJ1-3
v_call: TRBV7-2
cdr3_aa: ASSPHRASGNTIY

cdr3_length: 13
j_call: TRBJ1-1
v_call: TRBV7-2
cdr3_aa: ASSPPTGPRAEAF

cdr3_length: 17
j_call: TRBJ1-4
v_call: TRBV3-1/TRBV3-2
cdr3_aa: ASSQGTGQGAIGNEKLF

cdr3_length: 13
j_call: TRBJ1-2
v_call: TRBV7-9
cdr3_aa: ASSLAQGLNYGYT

cdr3_length: 14
j_call: TRBJ2-7
v_call: TRBV18
cdr3_aa: ASSPPKGARSYEQY

cdr3_length: 13
j_call: TRBJ1-5
v_call: TRBV6-2/TRBV6-3
cdr3_aa: ASSYLWWEGQPQH

cdr3_length: 11
j_call: TRBJ1-1
v_call: TRBV27
cdr3_aa: ASSPRGPEGAF

cdr3_length: 11
j_call: TRBJ1-3
v_call: TRBV30
cdr3_aa: AWSSGPGRTIY

cdr3_length: 11
j_call: TRBJ2-3
v_call: TRBV18
cdr3_aa: ASSPPGADTQY

cdr3_length: 12
j_call: TRBJ1-2
v_call: TRBV19
cdr3_aa: ASSPGQGNYGYT

cdr3_length: 11
j_call: TRBJ2-5
v_call: TRBV3-1/TRBV3-2
cdr3_aa: ASSQRDSETQY

cdr3_length: 14
j_call: TRBJ1-1
v_call: TRBV4-3
cdr3_aa: ASSQDSTGWDTEAF

cdr3_length: 14
j_call: TRBJ1-6
v_call: TRBV9
cdr3_aa: ASSVAPLLSDSPLH

cdr3_length: 13
j_call: TRBJ1-6
v_call: TRBV18
cdr3_aa: ASSSAGQGNSPLH

cdr3_length: 11
j_call: TRBJ1-1
v_call: TRBV6-5
cdr3_aa: ASTYRSNTEAF

cdr3_length: 13
j_call: TRBJ1-5
v_call: TRBV7-2
cdr3_aa: ASSLEWAPNQPQH